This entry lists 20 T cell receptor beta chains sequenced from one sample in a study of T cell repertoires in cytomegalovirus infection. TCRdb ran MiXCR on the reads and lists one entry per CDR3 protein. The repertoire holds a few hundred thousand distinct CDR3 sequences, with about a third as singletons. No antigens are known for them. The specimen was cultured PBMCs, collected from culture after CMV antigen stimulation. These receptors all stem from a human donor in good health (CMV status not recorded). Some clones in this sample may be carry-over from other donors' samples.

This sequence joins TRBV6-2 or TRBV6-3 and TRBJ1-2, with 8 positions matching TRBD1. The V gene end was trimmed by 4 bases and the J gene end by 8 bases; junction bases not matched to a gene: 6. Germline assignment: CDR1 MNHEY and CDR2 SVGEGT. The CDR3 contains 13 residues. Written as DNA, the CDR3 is TGTGCCAGCAGTTGGGAGACAGGGGAAGGCTACACCTTC. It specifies CASSWETGEGYTF.

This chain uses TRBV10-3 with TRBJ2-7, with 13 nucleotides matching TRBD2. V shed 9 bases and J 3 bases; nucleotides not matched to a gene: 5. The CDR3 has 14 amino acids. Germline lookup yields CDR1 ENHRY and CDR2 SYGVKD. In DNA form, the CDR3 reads TGTGCCATAAGGACTAGCGGGAGTATCTACGAGCAGTACTTC. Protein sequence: CAIRTSGSIYEQYF.

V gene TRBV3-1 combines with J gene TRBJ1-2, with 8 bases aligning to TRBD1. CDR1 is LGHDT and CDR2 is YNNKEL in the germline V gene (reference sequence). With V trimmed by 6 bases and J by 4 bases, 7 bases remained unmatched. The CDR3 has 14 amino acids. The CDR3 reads CASRTPGQAYGYTF. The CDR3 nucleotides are TGTGCCAGCAGGACTCCGGGACAGGCCTATGGCTACACCTTC.

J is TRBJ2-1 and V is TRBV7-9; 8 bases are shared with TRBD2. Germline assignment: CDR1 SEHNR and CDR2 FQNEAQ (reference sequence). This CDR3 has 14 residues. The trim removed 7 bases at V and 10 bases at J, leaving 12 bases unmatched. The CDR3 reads CASMRSGSLREQFF. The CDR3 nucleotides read TGTGCCAGCATGAGAAGCGGGAGTCTCCGCGAGCAGTTCTTC.

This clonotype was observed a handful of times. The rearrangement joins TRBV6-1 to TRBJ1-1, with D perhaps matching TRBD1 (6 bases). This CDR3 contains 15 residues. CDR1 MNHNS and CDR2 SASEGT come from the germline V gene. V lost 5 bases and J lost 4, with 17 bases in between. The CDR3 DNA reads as TGTGCCAGCAGTACAGCAGGGGACGGGTTCACTGAAGCTTTCTTT. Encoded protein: CASSTAGDGFTEAFF.

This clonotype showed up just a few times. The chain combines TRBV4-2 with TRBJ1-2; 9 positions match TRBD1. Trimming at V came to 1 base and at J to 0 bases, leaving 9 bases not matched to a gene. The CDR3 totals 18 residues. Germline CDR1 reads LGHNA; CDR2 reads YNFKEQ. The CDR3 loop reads CASSQVWTGDLTNYGYTF. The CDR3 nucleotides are TGTGCCAGCAGCCAAGTGTGGACAGGGGATCTAACTAACTATGGCTACACCTTC.

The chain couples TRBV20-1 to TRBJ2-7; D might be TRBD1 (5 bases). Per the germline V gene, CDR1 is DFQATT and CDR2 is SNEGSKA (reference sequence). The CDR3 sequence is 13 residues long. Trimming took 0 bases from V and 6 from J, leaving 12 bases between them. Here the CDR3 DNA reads TGCAGTGCTAGAGATCCGGGCAGGGCCGAGCAGTACTTC. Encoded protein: CSARDPGRAEQYF.

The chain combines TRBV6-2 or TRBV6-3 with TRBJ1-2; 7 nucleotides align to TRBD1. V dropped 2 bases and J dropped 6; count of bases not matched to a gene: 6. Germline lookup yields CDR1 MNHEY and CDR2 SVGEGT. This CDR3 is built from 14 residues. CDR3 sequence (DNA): TGTGCCAGCAGTTACGCGGACAGGCGTGATGGCTACACCTTC. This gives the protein CASSYADRRDGYTF.

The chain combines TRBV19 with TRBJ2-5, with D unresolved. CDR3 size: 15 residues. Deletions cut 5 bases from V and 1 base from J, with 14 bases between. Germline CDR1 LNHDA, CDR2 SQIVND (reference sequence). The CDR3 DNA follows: TGTGCCAGTAGTCCCTCATCAGTGGGCCAAGAGACCCAGTACTTC. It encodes CASSPSSVGQETQYF.

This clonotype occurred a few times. This CDR3 is CASSLGSTSSTDTQYF. The CDR3 DNA reads as TGTGCCAGCAGCTTAGGATCCACCTCTAGCACAGATACGCAGTATTTT. The chain uses TRBV7-9 and TRBJ2-3; D is uncertain. The CDR3 has 16 residues. Trimming pared 1 base from V and 0 bases from J, leaving 11 bases between. In germline, CDR1 is SEHNR, CDR2 FQNEAQ (reference sequence).

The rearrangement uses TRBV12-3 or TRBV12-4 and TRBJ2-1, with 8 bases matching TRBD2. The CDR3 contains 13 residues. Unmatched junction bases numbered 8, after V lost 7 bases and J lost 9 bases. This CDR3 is CASISGGPGEQFF. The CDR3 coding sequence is TGTGCCAGCATTTCGGGAGGGCCGGGTGAGCAGTTCTTC.

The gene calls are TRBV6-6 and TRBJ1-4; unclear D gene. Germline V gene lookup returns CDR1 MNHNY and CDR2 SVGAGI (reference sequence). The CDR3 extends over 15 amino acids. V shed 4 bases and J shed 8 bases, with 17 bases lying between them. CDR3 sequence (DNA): TGTGCCAGCAGTTTTCGCGGCGGGGTAGGGGAAAAACTGTTTTTT. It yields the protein CASSFRGGVGEKLFF.

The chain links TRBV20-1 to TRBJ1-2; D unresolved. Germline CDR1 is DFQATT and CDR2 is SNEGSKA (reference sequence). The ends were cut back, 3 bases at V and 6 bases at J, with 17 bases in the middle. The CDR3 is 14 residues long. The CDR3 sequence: CSASLILRGHGYTF. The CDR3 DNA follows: TGCAGTGCTAGTTTGATCCTCCGAGGGCATGGCTACACCTTC.

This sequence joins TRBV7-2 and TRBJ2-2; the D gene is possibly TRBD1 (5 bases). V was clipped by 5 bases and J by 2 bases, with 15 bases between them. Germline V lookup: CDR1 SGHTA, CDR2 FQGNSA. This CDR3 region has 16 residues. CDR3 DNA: TGTGCCAGCAGCACCATCAGGGCCCCTAACACCGGGGAGCTGTTTTTT. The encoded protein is CASSTIRAPNTGELFF.

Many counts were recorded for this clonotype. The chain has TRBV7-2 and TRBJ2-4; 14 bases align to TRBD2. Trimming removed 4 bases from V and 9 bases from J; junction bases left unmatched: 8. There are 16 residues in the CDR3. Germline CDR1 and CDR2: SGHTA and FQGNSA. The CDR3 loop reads CASSSQTSGRVGIQYF. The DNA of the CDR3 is TGTGCCAGCAGCTCACAGACTAGCGGGAGGGTGGGCATTCAGTACTTC.

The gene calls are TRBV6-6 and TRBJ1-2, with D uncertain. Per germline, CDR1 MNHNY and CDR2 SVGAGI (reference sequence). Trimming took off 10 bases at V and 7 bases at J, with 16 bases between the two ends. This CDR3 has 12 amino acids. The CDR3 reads CATNSGSAGYTF. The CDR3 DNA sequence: TGTGCCACCAACTCGGGGAGTGCTGGCTACACCTTC.

The chain's CDR3 is CSARDSREGSDTQYF. CDR3 coding DNA: TGCAGTGCTAGAGACTCGCGGGAGGGCTCAGATACGCAGTATTTT. The rearrangement joins TRBV20-1 to TRBJ2-3; 9 nucleotides match TRBD2. J lost 4 bases, V lost 0 bases, and 5 bases had no gene match. The V gene's germline CDR1 is DFQATT and CDR2 SNEGSKA (reference sequence). The CDR3 is 15 residues long.

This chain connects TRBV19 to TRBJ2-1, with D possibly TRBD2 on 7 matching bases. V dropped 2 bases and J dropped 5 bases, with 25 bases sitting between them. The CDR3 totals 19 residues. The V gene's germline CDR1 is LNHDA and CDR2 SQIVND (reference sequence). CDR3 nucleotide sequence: TGTGCCAGTAGTATATTTGGTCGGGGGGCGGGAGCGGTCGACAATGAGCAGTTCTTC. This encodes CASSIFGRGAGAVDNEQFF.

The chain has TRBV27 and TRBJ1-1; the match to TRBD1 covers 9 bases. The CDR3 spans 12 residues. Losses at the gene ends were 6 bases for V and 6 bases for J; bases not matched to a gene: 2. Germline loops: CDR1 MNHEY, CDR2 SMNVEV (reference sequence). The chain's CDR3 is CASSRTGAEAFF. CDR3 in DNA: TGTGCCAGCAGCCGGACAGGGGCTGAAGCTTTCTTT.

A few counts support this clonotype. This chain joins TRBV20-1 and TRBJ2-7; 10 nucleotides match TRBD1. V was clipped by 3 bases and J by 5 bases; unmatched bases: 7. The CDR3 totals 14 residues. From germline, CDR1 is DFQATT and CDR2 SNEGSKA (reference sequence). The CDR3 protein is CSARRGTGEHEQYF. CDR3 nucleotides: TGCAGTGCTAGGAGGGGGACAGGGGAACACGAGCAGTACTTC.